Given below is one T cell receptor (beta chain) in context. The antigen remains unidentified. This entry is derived from a study of OX40 agonist ivuxolimab in advanced cancers. Study-wide context: The patients' treatment was ivuxolimab, an agonistic anti-OX40 (CD134) antibody. Three partial responders included one hepatocellular carcinoma patient and two cutaneous melanoma patients.

Trimming took 6 bases from V and 5 from J, leaving 8 bases between them. CDR1 and CDR2 (germline): WSHSY, SAAADI. CDR3 size: 12 residues. Points from the study as a whole: CD8+ T cells were the subset that, on average, had more expanded clones than CD4+.

A history of autoimmune disease or systemic immunosuppression excluded patients. Here immunoSEQ multiplex PCR was the method, and the copy in TCRdb shows in-frame clones only, minus some. The data show tens of thousands of clones, around 80% seen once. This rearrangement joins TRBV10-2 to TRBJ1-5; no clear D. This material consisted of CD4+ or CD8+ T cells sorted from blood, taken in a trial of the OX40 agonist ivuxolimab. The sequence came from an adult with an advanced solid tumor such as melanoma, head and neck, liver or kidney cancer. In DNA form, the CDR3 reads TGCGCCAGCAGCGAAGAGTATCAGCCCCAGCATTTT. It specifies CASSEEYQPQHF.